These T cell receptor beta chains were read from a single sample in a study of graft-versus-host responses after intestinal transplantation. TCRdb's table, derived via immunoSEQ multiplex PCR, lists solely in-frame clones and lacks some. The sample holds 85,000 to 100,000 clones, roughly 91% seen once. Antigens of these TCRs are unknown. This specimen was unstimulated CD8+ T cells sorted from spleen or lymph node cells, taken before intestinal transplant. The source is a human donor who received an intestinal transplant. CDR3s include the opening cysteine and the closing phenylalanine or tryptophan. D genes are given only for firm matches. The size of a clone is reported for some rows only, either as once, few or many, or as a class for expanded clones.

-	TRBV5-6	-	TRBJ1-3	TGTGCCAGCATTGAGGCTAGCTCTGGAAACACCATATATTTT	CASIEASSGNTIYF
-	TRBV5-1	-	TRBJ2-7	TGCGCCAGCAGTTTGGGGGCAGGGTACGAGCAGTACTTC	CASSLGAGYEQYF
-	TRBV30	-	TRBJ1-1	TGTGCCTGGAGTGTACAGGAGGGCACTGAAGCTTTCTTT	CAWSVQEGTEAFF
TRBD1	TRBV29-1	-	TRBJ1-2	TGCAGCGTTGAGGAGCCGGGACAGGGGAACTATGGCTACACCTTC	CSVEEPGQGNYGYTF
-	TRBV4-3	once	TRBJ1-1	TGCGCCAGCAGCCAAGATCGGGGGGTGAACACTGAAGCTTTCTTT	CASSQDRGVNTEAFF
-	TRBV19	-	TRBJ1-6	TGTGCCAGTAGTCTCTTCTCCGACAGGCTCAATAATTCACCCCTCCACTTT	CASSLFSDRLNNSPLHF
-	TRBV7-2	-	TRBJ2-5	TGTGCCAGCAGCCCTCAGGGAGGGGGGCCCCAGTACTTC	CASSPQGGGPQYF
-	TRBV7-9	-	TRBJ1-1	TGTGCCAGCAGCTCCTCAGGTTACACTGAAGCTTTCTTT	CASSSSGYTEAFF
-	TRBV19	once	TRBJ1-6	TGTGCCAGCGGGGATGGGGATAATTCACCCCTCCACTTT	CASGDGDNSPLHF
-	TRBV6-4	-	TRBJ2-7	TGTGCCAGCTCCCCGCACCCTTACAAGTACTTC	CASSPHPYKYF
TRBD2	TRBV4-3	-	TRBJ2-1	TGCGCCAGCAGCCAAGAACCTAGCGGGGGGGCGTCCTACAATGAGCAGTTCTTC	CASSQEPSGGASYNEQFF
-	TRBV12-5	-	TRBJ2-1	TGTGCTAGTGGTTTGGTCAAAACGGGGGGCGGGGATGAGCAGTTCTTC	CASGLVKTGGGDEQFF
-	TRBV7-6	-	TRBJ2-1	TGTGCCAGCAGCCTCCTTGAGGGAAACAATGAGCAGTTCTTC	CASSLLEGNNEQFF
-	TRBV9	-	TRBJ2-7	TGTGCCAGCAGCGTCGGCGGGGGCACCTACGAGCAGTACTTC	CASSVGGGTYEQYF
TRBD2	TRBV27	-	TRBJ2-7	TGTGCCAGCAATGCGGGGGGCACCTACGAGCAGTACTTC	CASNAGGTYEQYF
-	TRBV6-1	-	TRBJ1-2	TGTGCCAGCAGTGGAGGGGCAGGGGCTCCTACTAACTATGGCTACACCTTC	CASSGGAGAPTNYGYTF
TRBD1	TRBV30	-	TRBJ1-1	TGTGCCTGGAGTCGGACAGGAGGCACTGAAGCTTTCTTT	CAWSRTGGTEAFF
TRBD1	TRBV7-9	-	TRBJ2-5	TGTGCCAGCAGGGACAGGGCGGAGACCCAGTACTTC	CASRDRAETQYF
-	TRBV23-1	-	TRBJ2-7	TGCGCCAGCAGCTCCAGACTGGGCTACGAGCAGTACTTC	CASSSRLGYEQYF
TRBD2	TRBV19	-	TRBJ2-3	TGTGCCAGTAGTATTGGGAACGCGGGGGGGCTGACAGATACGCAGTATTTT	CASSIGNAGGLTDTQYF
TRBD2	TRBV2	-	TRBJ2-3	TGTGCCAGCAGTGACTCGGCGAGCGGGGGGGCTGACACCGCCAGCACAGATACGCAGTATTTT	CASSDSASGGADTASTDTQYF
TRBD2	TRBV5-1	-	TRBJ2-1	TGCGCCAGCAGCTTGACTAGCGGGGGTTACAATGAGCAGTTCTTC	CASSLTSGGYNEQFF